The rows below give T cell receptor beta chains drawn from one sample of a study of identical twins. TCRdb independently ran MiXCR on the 5' RACE reads; one entry per CDR3 protein. The top ten clones hold 6% to 8.5% of a sample with a few hundred thousand distinct CDR3 sequences, roughly 10% of them seen once. The sample was also linked to a second study, of yellow fever vaccine responses in identical twins.

Sample: CD8+ T cells sorted from blood. The receptors were sampled from a woman aged 18-29 years in good health. The CDR3 runs from the conserved cysteine through the conserved F or W. A D gene is named only where the DNA matches it firmly. Clone size is not always given. Where it is, it says once, few, many or a class for expanded clones.

D gene	J gene	V gene	clone size	CDR3 protein	CDR3 DNA
TRBD1	TRBJ2-2	TRBV29-1	few	CSVVPRIGEGGTGVAGELFF	TGCAGCGTTGTTCCACGTATCGGGGAAGGTGGGACAGGGGTTGCCGGGGAGCTGTTTTTT
TRBD2	TRBJ2-7	TRBV20-1	few	CSASNREGLAIEQYF	TGCAGTGCTAGCAATAGGGAGGGACTAGCAATCGAGCAGTACTTC
TRBD2	TRBJ2-3	TRBV7-6	-	CASSLEAGGTDTQYF	TGTGCCAGCAGCTTAGAAGCGGGGGGCACAGATACGCAGTATTTT
TRBD1	TRBJ2-5	TRBV29-1	-	CSVPGGTGWTQYF	TGCAGCGTTCCAGGGGGGACAGGGTGGACCCAGTACTTC
TRBD1	TRBJ2-1	TRBV20-1	many	CSADGQGESRSPYNEQFF	TGCAGTGCCGACGGACAGGGGGAGTCCCGATCTCCCTACAATGAGCAGTTCTTC
TRBD2	TRBJ2-1	TRBV12-5	once	CASGFLGPGLAANEQFF	TGTGCTAGTGGTTTCCTTGGGCCGGGACTAGCGGCCAATGAGCAGTTCTTC
-	TRBJ1-1	TRBV7-9	-	CASGPRDEMNTEAFF	TGTGCCAGCGGCCCCCGGGATGAGATGAACACTGAAGCTTTCTTT
TRBD2	TRBJ2-1	TRBV29-1	few	CSVGGLAGASSYNEQFF	TGCAGCGTGGGCGGACTAGCGGGGGCCTCATCCTACAATGAGCAGTTCTTC
-	TRBJ2-7	TRBV5-1	many	CASSLQGGYEQYF	TGCGCCAGCAGCTTGCAGGGTGGATACGAGCAGTACTTC
TRBD1	TRBJ2-3	TRBV24-1	many	CATSDRDSYTDTQYF	TGTGCCACCAGTGATAGGGACAGTTACACAGATACGCAGTATTTT
-	TRBJ1-2	TRBV4-1	few	CASSQVLGRLDGYTF	TGCGCCAGCAGCCAAGTTTTGGGCAGGTTGGATGGCTACACCTTC
-	TRBJ2-1	TRBV6-1	-	CASSAPRGASYNEQFF	TGTGCCAGCAGCGCCCCCAGGGGGGCCTCCTACAATGAGCAGTTCTTC